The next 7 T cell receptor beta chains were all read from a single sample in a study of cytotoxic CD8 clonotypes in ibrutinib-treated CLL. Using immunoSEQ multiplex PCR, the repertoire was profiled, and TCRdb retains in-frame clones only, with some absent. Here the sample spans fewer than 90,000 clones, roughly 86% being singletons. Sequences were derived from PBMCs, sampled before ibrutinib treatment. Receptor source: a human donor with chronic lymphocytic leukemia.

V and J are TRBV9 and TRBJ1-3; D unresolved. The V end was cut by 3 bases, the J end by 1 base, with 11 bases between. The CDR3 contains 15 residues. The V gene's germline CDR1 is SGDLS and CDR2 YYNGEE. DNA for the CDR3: TGTGCCAGCAGCGAGACCCTTACTTCTGGAAACACCATATATTTT. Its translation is CASSETLTSGNTIYF.

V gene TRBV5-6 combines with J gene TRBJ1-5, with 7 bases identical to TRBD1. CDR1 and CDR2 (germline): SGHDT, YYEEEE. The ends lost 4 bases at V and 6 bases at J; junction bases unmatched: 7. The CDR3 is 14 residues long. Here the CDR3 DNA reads TGTGCCAGCAGCATACAGGGGTACGGTCAGCCCCAGCATTTT. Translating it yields CASSIQGYGQPQHF.

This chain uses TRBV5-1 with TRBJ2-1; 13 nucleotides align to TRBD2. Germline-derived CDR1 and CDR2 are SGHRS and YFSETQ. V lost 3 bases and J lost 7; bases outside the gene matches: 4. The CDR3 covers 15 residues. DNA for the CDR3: TGCGCCAGCAGCTCACTAGCGGGAGGGCCTAATGAGCAGTTCTTC. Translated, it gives CASSSLAGGPNEQFF.

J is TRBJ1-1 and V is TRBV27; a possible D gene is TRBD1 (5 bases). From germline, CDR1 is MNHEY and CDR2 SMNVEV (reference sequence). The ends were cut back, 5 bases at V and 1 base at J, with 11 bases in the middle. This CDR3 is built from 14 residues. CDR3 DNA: TGTGCCAGCAGTATCCTCCAGGGGAACACTGAAGCTTTCTTT. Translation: CASSILQGNTEAFF.

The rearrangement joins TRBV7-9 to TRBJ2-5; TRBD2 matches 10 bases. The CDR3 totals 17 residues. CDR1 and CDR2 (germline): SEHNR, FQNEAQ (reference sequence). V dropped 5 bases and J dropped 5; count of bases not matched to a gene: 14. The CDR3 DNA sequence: TGTGCCAGCAGCCGTTCCTACAGCGGGAGGGCCGAGGAGACCCAGTACTTC. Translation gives CASSRSYSGRAEETQYF.

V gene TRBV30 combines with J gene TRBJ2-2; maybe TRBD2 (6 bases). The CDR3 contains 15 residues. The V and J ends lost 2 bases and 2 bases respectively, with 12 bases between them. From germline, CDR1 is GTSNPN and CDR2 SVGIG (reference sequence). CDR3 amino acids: CAWSRENLNTGELFF. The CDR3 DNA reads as TGTGCCTGGAGTCGGGAGAACCTCAACACCGGGGAGCTGTTTTTT.

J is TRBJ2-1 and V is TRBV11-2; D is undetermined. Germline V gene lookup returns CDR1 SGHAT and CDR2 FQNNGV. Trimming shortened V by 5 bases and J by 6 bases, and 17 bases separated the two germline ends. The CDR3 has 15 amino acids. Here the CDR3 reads CASSDDSRSINEQFF. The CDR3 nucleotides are TGTGCCAGCAGCGATGACTCCCGATCGATCAATGAGCAGTTCTTC.